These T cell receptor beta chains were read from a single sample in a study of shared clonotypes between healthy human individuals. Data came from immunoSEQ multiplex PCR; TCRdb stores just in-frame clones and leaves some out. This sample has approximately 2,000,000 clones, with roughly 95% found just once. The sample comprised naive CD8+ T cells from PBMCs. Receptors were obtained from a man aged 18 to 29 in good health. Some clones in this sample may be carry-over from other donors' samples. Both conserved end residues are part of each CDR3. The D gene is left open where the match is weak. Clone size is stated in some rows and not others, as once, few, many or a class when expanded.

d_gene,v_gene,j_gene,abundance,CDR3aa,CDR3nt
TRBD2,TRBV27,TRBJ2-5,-,CASSLLLAGGLGETQYF,TGTGCCAGCAGTTTACTGCTAGCGGGAGGGTTAGGGGAGACCCAGTACTTC
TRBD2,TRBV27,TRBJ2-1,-,CASAGGTSGGNEQFF,TGTGCCAGCGCCGGCGGGACTAGCGGGGGCAATGAGCAGTTCTTC
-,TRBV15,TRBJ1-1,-,CATSTTRWGTEAFF,TGTGCCACCAGCACTACCCGTTGGGGCACTGAAGCTTTCTTT
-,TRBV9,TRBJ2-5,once,CASSGQRDEETQYF,TGTGCCAGCAGCGGCCAGAGAGATGAAGAGACCCAGTACTTC
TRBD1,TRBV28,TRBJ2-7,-,CASRVDRAVTYEQYF,TGTGCCAGCAGAGTGGACAGGGCAGTAACCTACGAGCAGTACTTC
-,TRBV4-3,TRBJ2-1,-,CASSQSQGPNEQFF,TGCGCCAGCAGCCAATCTCAGGGTCCGAATGAGCAGTTCTTC
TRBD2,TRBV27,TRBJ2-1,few,CASSYSGAYNEQFF,TGTGCCAGCAGTTATAGCGGGGCCTACAATGAGCAGTTCTTC
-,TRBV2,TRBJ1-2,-,CASSPRISLLLYGYTF,TGTGCCAGCAGCCCGAGGATTAGCTTACTCCTCTATGGCTACACCTTC
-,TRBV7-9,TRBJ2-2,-,CASSPSSGIHGELFF,TGTGCCAGCAGCCCTAGCTCTGGGATCCACGGGGAGCTGTTTTTT
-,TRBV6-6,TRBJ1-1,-,CASTPVGATEAFF,TGTGCCAGCACCCCGGTTGGGGCTACTGAAGCTTTCTTT
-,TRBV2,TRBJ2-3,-,CASSPWRADDTQYF,TGTGCCAGCAGTCCCTGGAGGGCCGACGATACGCAGTATTTT
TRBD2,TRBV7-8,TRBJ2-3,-,CASSLGSFSGRFSDTQYF,TGTGCCAGCAGCTTAGGTTCTTTTAGCGGGAGGTTCTCAGATACGCAGTATTTT
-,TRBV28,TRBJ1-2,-,CASSLFRSGGGRDGYTF,TGTGCCAGCAGTTTATTCCGATCGGGCGGGGGGCGTGATGGCTACACCTTC
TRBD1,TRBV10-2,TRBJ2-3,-,CASSWTGATDTQYF,TGCGCCAGCAGTTGGACAGGCGCCACAGATACGCAGTATTTT
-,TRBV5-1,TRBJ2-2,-,CASSFGTETYGELFF,TGCGCCAGCAGCTTTGGCACCGAGACTTATGGGGAGCTGTTTTTT
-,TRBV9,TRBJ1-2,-,CASSVSGYGYTF,TGTGCCAGCAGCGTATCGGGATATGGCTACACCTTC
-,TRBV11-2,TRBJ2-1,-,CASSLWRGLVFF,TGTGCCAGCAGCTTGTGGCGGGGGCTCGTGTTCTTC
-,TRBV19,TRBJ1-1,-,CATSFGSEAFF,TGTGCCACCTCTTTTGGATCTGAAGCTTTCTTT
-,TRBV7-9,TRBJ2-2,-,CASSSGTENTGELFF,TGTGCCAGCAGCTCCGGGACGGAGAACACCGGGGAGCTGTTTTTT
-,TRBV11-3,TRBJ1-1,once,CASSWDRRTEAFF,TGTGCCAGCAGCTGGGACCGACGCACTGAAGCTTTCTTT
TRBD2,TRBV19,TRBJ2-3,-,CASSVPGLASTDTQYF,TGTGCCAGTAGTGTCCCGGGACTAGCTAGCACAGATACGCAGTATTTT
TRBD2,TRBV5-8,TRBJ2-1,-,CASSSGGSNEQFF,TGTGCCAGTTCTAGCGGAGGGAGCAATGAGCAGTTCTTC
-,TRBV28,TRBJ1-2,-,CASSDGTGNYGYTF,TGTGCCAGCAGTGACGGGACGGGAAACTATGGCTACACCTTC
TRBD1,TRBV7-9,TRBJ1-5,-,CASSRTGQPQHF,TGTGCCAGCAGCCGGACAGGGCAGCCCCAGCATTTT
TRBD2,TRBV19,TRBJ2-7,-,CASRGLAGDFYEQYF,TGTGCCAGTAGGGGACTAGCGGGAGACTTCTACGAGCAGTACTTC
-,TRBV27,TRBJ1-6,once,CASSQGRAGVTSPLHF,TGTGCCAGCAGCCAGGGGAGGGCGGGGGTAACTTCACCCCTCCACTTT
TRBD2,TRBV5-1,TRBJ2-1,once,CASSLGLAGGVGFYNEQFF,TGCGCCAGCAGCCTGGGCCTAGCGGGAGGAGTTGGCTTCTACAATGAGCAGTTCTTC
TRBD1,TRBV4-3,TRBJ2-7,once,CASSQAFRQGYYEQYF,TGCGCCAGCAGCCAAGCGTTCAGACAGGGGTACTACGAGCAGTACTTC
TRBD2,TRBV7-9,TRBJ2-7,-,CASSFLAGGEDEQYF,TGTGCCAGCAGCTTCCTAGCGGGAGGGGAGGACGAGCAGTACTTC
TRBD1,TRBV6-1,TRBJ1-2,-,CASTFRGQPNYGYTF,TGTGCCAGCACCTTTAGGGGACAGCCCAACTATGGCTACACCTTC
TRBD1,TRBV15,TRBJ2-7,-,CATGTDSYYEQYF,TGTGCCACCGGGACAGATAGCTACTACGAGCAGTACTTC
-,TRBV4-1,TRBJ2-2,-,CASSQVGGYRELFF,TGCGCCAGCAGCCAAGTGGGGGGCTACAGGGAGCTGTTTTTT
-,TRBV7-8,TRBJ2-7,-,CASSFKWRDTFSYEQYF,TGTGCCAGCAGCTTCAAATGGCGGGACACCTTCTCCTACGAGCAGTACTTC
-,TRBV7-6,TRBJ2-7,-,CASSQATTATSYEQYF,TGTGCCAGCAGCCAAGCAACGACTGCGACCTCCTACGAGCAGTACTTC
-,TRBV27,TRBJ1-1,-,CASSPRRMNTEAFF,TGTGCCAGCAGTCCAAGGCGGATGAACACTGAAGCTTTCTTT
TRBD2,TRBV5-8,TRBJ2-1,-,CASSLGGGSYNEQFF,TGTGCCAGCAGCTTGGGGGGGGGCTCCTACAATGAGCAGTTCTTC
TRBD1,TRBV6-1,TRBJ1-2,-,CASRGPGQGGYGYTF,TGTGCCAGCAGGGGCCCAGGACAGGGAGGCTATGGCTACACCTTC
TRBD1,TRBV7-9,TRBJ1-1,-,CASRKDRGNGEAFF,TGTGCCAGCAGAAAGGACAGGGGGAATGGTGAAGCTTTCTTT
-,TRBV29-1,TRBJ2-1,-,CSVENPDSYNEQFF,TGCAGCGTAGAAAACCCAGACAGCTACAATGAGCAGTTCTTC
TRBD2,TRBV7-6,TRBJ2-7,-,CASSPGLAGDEQYF,TGTGCCAGCAGCCCCGGACTAGCGGGAGACGAGCAGTACTTC
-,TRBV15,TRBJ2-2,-,CATSSIVGLNTGELFF,TGTGCCACCAGCAGCATTGTAGGTTTAAACACCGGGGAGCTGTTTTTT
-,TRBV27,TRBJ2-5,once,CASSSGTTQETQYF,TGTGCCAGCAGTTCCGGGACAACTCAAGAGACCCAGTACTTC